One sample yielded the 2 T cell receptor beta chains listed below, sequenced in a study of regulatory T cells in long-lasting Graves disease (dated by TCRdb to the early 2020s). This specimen's time point label, per the study, means: newly diagnosed GD, antithyroid drugs for less than 3 months. For both TCR sequencing and RNA sequencing, RNA was extracted from PBMCs in TRIzol. The library relied on multiplex PCR. The sequencer was an Illumina HiSeq 4000. CDR3 regions were amplified by Arm-PCR with iRepertoire HTBI primers to construct TCR beta libraries. In TCRdb, the public reads were trimmed at Q25 with fastp and aligned with MiXCR, with productive beta chains retained. CDR3 protein sequences are deduplicated, and each keeps its most common genes and DNA. This sample is represented by about 450,000 distinct CDR3 sequences; roughly 17% of them were singletons. Around 11% of the sample is taken by the ten largest.

The same data also contributed to another study, on T cells in Graves' hyperthyroidism and ophthalmopathy.

The material was peripheral blood mononuclear cells (PBMCs), obtained at new diagnosis, from a patient treated with antithyroid drugs. Receptors were obtained from a woman in her thirties with Graves disease. Donor details come from another sample of the same person, matched by shared clones.

This clonotype has a count of ten or more. A read error is possible here, since a much larger clone lies one base away. The CDR3 ends on some other residue instead of the conserved phenylalanine or tryptophan, so this is likely a read error. The chain employs TRBV11-2 and TRBJ2-3, with D possibly matching TRBD2 (6 bases). The CDR3 totals 14 residues. Germline CDR1 and CDR2: SGHAT and FQNNGV. V was cut by 5 bases and J by 2 bases, with 11 bases left in between. The CDR3 region has the DNA TGTGCCAGCAGCCCCCTGCGGGACACAGATACGCAGTATCTT. This sequence encodes CASSPLRDTDTQYL.

This clonotype occurred many times. J is TRBJ2-2 and V is TRBV7-2; D not certain. The V gene lost 4 bases and the J gene lost 7 bases, with 19 bases spanning the gap. This CDR3 region has 16 residues. The germline CDR1 and CDR2 sequences are SGHTA and FQGNSA. The CDR3 here is CASSSEDATNFGELFF. The CDR3, as DNA: TGTGCCAGCAGCTCGGAAGATGCGACAAATTTCGGGGAGCTGTTTTTT.